The 18 T cell receptor beta chains below were found in one sample sequenced in a study of beta chain features in type 1 diabetes. General study findings and limits: When Type 1 diabetes patients were examined, their TCRB CDR3s proved moderately but significantly shorter in all four CD4+ subsets.

Isolated RNA was reverse transcribed in full, so expressed TCRB transcripts were sequenced. Only in-frame clones appear in the TCRdb table, and some are missing; sequencing was by immunoSEQ multiplex PCR. This sample carries 600,000 to 750,000 clones, around 11% of them seen once, and the ten largest clones take more than 0.095%. For these receptors, no antigen is known. Sequencing was carried out using naive CD4+ T cells from blood. The receptors stem from a man aged 25-45 years with type 1 diabetes.

In this sample, this clone turned up a few times. V and J are TRBV7-2 and TRBJ2-2; possible D gene TRBD1, 5 bases. The length of the CDR3 is 16 residues. CDR1 SGHTA and CDR2 FQGNSA come from the germline V gene. The V end was cut by 1 base, the J end by 0 bases, with 9 bases between. CDR3 coding DNA: TGTGCCAGCAGCTTAGAGGCAGGGTCGAACACCGGGGAGCTGTTTTTT. Its translation is CASSLEAGSNTGELFF. Combining the CDR3 with reference TRBV7-2 and TRBJ2-2 gives the whole variable domain GAGVSQSPSNKVTEKGKDVELRCDPISGHTALYWYRQSLGQGLEFLIYFQGNSAPDKSGLPSDRFSAERTGGSVSTLTIQRTQQEDSAVYLCASSLEAGSNTGELFFGEGSRLTVL.

This clone was counted a few times. The J gene is TRBJ1-2, the V gene TRBV5-6; 7 bases agree with TRBD1. This CDR3 region has 13 residues. The V gene end was trimmed by 4 bases and the J gene end by 2 bases; junction bases not matched to a gene: 2. Germline loops: CDR1 SGHDT, CDR2 YYEEEE. CDR3 residues: CASSPGGNYGYTF. CDR3 sequence (DNA): TGTGCCAGCAGCCCAGGGGGAAACTATGGCTACACCTTC.

The V gene is TRBV30, the J gene TRBJ1-5; D not resolved. V lost 3 bases and J 1 base, leaving 7 bases between the germline ends. CDR1 is GTSNPN, CDR2 SVGIG, per germline (reference sequence). The CDR3 runs to 13 residues. CDR3 in DNA: TGTGCCTGGAGCCCGGGAAGCAATCAGCCCCAGCATTTT. The encoded protein is CAWSPGSNQPQHF.

This clone was found a few times. The rearrangement joins TRBV9 to TRBJ2-7; D may match TRBD1 or TRBD2 (7 bases each). The CDR3 runs 13 residues. The germline gives CDR1 SGDLS, CDR2 YYNGEE. V lost 2 bases to trimming and J lost 5 bases, with 11 bases between them. The CDR3 reads CASSVGGGHEQYF. The CDR3 DNA follows: TGTGCCAGCAGCGTGGGAGGGGGCCACGAGCAGTACTTC. The entire variable domain, with the rest obtained from reference TRBV9 and TRBJ2-7, is as follows: DSGVTQTPKHLITATGQRVTLRCSPRSGDLSVYWYQQSLDQGLQFLIQYYNGEERAKGNILERFSAQQFPDLHSELNLSSLELGDSALYFCASSVGGGHEQYFGPGTRLTVT.

The genes are TRBV28 and TRBJ2-5, with D possibly TRBD1 on 5 matching bases. Germline V gene sequence: CDR1 MDHEN, CDR2 SYDVKM. Trimming left V 6 bases short and J 5 bases short, with 16 bases between. The CDR3 length is 14 residues. CDR3 sequence: CASSYSLGRETQYF. The DNA of the CDR3 is TGTGCCAGCAGCTACTCGCTGGGGCGGGAGACCCAGTACTTC.

This rearrangement joins TRBV7-9 to TRBJ2-7; 7 nucleotides match TRBD1. V dropped 4 bases and J dropped 7; count of bases not matched to a gene: 16. The CDR3 has 16 residues. From germline, CDR1 is SEHNR and CDR2 FQNEAQ (reference sequence). CDR3 DNA: TGTGCCAGCAGCTCGGCCCTACGAAACAGGGGTGGGGAGCAGTACTTC. It specifies CASSSALRNRGGEQYF.

This chain connects TRBV5-1 to TRBJ2-7, with D maybe TRBD2 (5 bases). The V end lost 0 bases, the J end lost 4 bases, and 8 bases lay between the germline ends. The CDR3 is made up of 13 amino acids. Germline lookup yields CDR1 SGHRS and CDR2 YFSETQ. CDR3 amino acids: CASSLEADYEQYF. For the CDR3, the DNA is TGCGCCAGCAGCTTGGAAGCGGATTACGAGCAGTACTTC.

The chain links TRBV2 to TRBJ1-2; no reliable D call. The germline V and J ends were trimmed by 4 bases and 7 bases, with 10 bases remaining between them. Germline V gene lookup returns CDR1 SNHLY and CDR2 FYNNEI. The CDR3 consists of 12 residues. For the CDR3, the DNA is TGTGCCAGCAGTGTGGGAGGACCTGGCTACACCTTC. Translation gives CASSVGGPGYTF.

The chain couples TRBV7-2 to TRBJ2-6, with 8 nucleotides matching TRBD1. The CDR3 has 17 residues. In germline, CDR1 is SGHTA, CDR2 FQGNSA. V trimming: 3 bases; J trimming: 1 base; junction bases outside the gene matches: 5. The CDR3 is CASSFGQGLSGANVLTF. CDR3 sequence (DNA): TGTGCCAGCAGCTTCGGACAGGGATTATCTGGGGCCAACGTCCTGACTTTC.

This rearrangement joins TRBV11-2 to TRBJ1-6, with 7 bases fitting TRBD1. Germline V lookup: CDR1 SGHAT, CDR2 FQNNGV. Trimming cost V 1 base and J 9 bases; bases outside gene matches: 6. The CDR3 has 15 residues. Here the CDR3 reads CASSLAKGAVSPLHF. Here the CDR3 DNA reads TGTGCCAGCAGCTTAGCAAAGGGGGCGGTTTCACCCCTCCACTTT.

This clone was detected once. CDR3: CASSPGTGVNNSPLHF. In DNA, the CDR3 is TGTGCCAGCAGTCCTGGGACAGGGGTAAATAATTCACCCCTCCACTTT. The chain is built from TRBV28 and TRBJ1-6; TRBD1 aligns across 10 bases. Germline loops: CDR1 MDHEN, CDR2 SYDVKM. The CDR3 has 16 amino acids. V lost 5 bases, J lost 5 bases, and 6 bases stayed unmatched.

The chain combines TRBV6-5 with TRBJ2-5; 9 nucleotides match TRBD1. The CDR3 is 16 residues long. After removal of 0 bases from V and 3 bases from J, the junction contained 5 bases not matched to a gene. Looked up from germline, CDR1 is MNHEY and CDR2 is SVGAGI. CDR3 in DNA: TGTGCCAGCAGTTACTCAGCGGGGACAGGGAAAGAGACCCAGTACTTC. Amino acid sequence: CASSYSAGTGKETQYF.

This clone appeared a few times. The V call is TRBV6-6, the J call TRBJ1-1, with 7 bases matching TRBD1. V lost 6 bases, J lost 3 bases, and 7 bases stayed unmatched. This CDR3 region has 14 residues. CDR1 is MNHNY, CDR2 SVGAGI, per germline (reference sequence). The CDR3 DNA is TGTGCCAGCAGCCTACAGGGGCCGGACACTGAAGCTTTCTTT. Translated, it gives CASSLQGPDTEAFF.

This clone was found a few times. The chain links TRBV19 to TRBJ2-2; D might be TRBD1 or TRBD2, each matching 5 bases. From germline, CDR1 is LNHDA and CDR2 SQIVND (reference sequence). The V and J ends lost 5 bases and 2 bases respectively, with 12 bases between them. This CDR3 has 15 amino acids. The DNA of the CDR3 is TGTGCCAGTAGTCCCGGGGCAGATAACACCGGGGAGCTGTTTTTT. It codes for CASSPGADNTGELFF.

This chain joins TRBV11-2 and TRBJ2-2, with 10 bases fitting TRBD2. V was pared by 1 base and J by 3 bases, with 11 bases of the junction left unmatched. The CDR3 spans 19 residues. Germline CDR1 and CDR2: SGHAT and FQNNGV. For the CDR3, the DNA is TGTGCCAGCAGCTTAGTGCTTATCGTTCTAGCGGGGGACACCGGGGAGCTGTTTTTT. Translation: CASSLVLIVLAGDTGELFF.

Only a few counts were recorded for this clone. V usage is TRBV6-5 and J usage is TRBJ1-2; TRBD1 matches 7 bases. The CDR3 extends over 14 amino acids. Germline loops: CDR1 MNHEY, CDR2 SVGAGI. V shed 7 bases and J 4 bases; nucleotides not matched to a gene: 9. The CDR3 region has the DNA TGTGCCAGCACGGAATCTGGGACAGCCTATGGCTACACCTTC. It is translated as CASTESGTAYGYTF.

This clone was seen a handful of times. The rearrangement uses TRBV2 and TRBJ2-6, with D perhaps matching TRBD1 (6 bases). From germline, CDR1 is SNHLY and CDR2 FYNNEI. Trimming cost V 7 bases and J 1 base, with 11 bases left between them. The CDR3 totals 15 residues. The CDR3 bases are TGTGCCAGCATTGGACAGCCTTCTGGGGCCAACGTCCTGACTTTC. Translation: CASIGQPSGANVLTF.

This clone was seen a handful of times. The gene calls are TRBV6-1 and TRBJ1-6; D gene ambiguous. The CDR3 runs 12 residues. Per germline, CDR1 MNHNS and CDR2 SASEGT. Trimming shortened V by 11 bases and J by 6 bases, and 11 bases separated the two germline ends. CDR3 amino acids: CASGGSNSPLHF. The CDR3, as DNA: TGTGCCTCAGGAGGGAGTAATTCACCCCTCCACTTT.